What follows are 9 T cell receptor beta chains derived from one specimen sequenced in a study of CD8+CD57+ T cells in acquired aplastic anemia. TCR beta VDJ and CDR3 profiles were obtained from a genomic DNA template. One entry per CDR3 protein, called by TCRdb with MiXCR from the reads. The sample has about 81,000 distinct CDR3 sequences; around 44% are singletons. The source material was sorted CD4+, CD8+, or CD8+CD57+ T cells (not recorded which) from PBMCs. The receptors stem from a human donor in good health, serving as a control.

The V call is TRBV2, the J call TRBJ1-1; 10 nucleotides agree with TRBD1. CDR3 size: 13 residues. Trimming removed 6 bases from V and 4 bases from J; junction bases left unmatched: 2. The germline CDR1 and CDR2 sequences are SNHLY and FYNNEI. The CDR3 DNA reads TGTGCCAGCAGGGGACAGGGGAGCACTGAAGCTTTCTTT. Its translation: CASRGQGSTEAFF.

The V and J genes are TRBV7-2 and TRBJ2-2; D is ambiguous. CDR3 length: 13 residues. The V gene's germline CDR1 is SGHTA and CDR2 FQGNSA. Trimming took off 5 bases at V and 5 bases at J, with 9 bases between the two ends. CDR3 residues: CASSRYQTGELFF. The CDR3 DNA reads TGTGCCAGCAGCAGGTATCAGACCGGGGAGCTGTTTTTT.

This clonotype was seen only a few times. The chain has TRBV25-1 and TRBJ2-7; TRBD1 or TRBD2 may be the D gene (5 bases each). This CDR3 comprises 16 residues. Germline loops: CDR1 MGHDK, CDR2 SYGVNS. V was cut by 1 base and J by 3 bases, with 16 bases left in between. DNA for the CDR3: TGTGCCAGCAGTGAATCGGGGCTAGCCCATAACTACGAGCAGTACTTC. Protein: CASSESGLAHNYEQYF.

This clonotype occurred many times. CDR3 residues: CASSLGTGRREQYF. The CDR3 bases are TGTGCCAGCAGCTTAGGGACAGGGAGACGCGAGCAGTACTTC. The gene calls are TRBV13 and TRBJ2-7; 7 bases match TRBD1. This CDR3 comprises 14 residues. J was trimmed by 6 bases and V by 0 bases; bases with no gene match: 5. Germline V CDR1 and CDR2: PRHDT, FYEKMQ (reference sequence).

This clonotype was found many times. The rearrangement links TRBV2 to TRBJ2-7; D remains unclear. V lost 4 bases to trimming and J lost 2 bases, with 0 bases between them. The CDR3 consists of 10 residues. Germline assignment: CDR1 SNHLY and CDR2 FYNNEI. CDR3: CASSAYEQYF. The CDR3 coding sequence is TGTGCCAGCAGTGCCTACGAGCAGTACTTC.

This clonotype was counted between two and nine times. This may be a read error, as it is one base from a much larger clone. The chain employs TRBV4-1 and TRBJ1-2; D perhaps matches TRBD1 (6 bases). CDR1 MGHRA and CDR2 YSYEKL come from the germline V gene. The V gene lost 1 base and the J gene lost 6 bases, with 9 bases spanning the gap. The CDR3 extends over 13 amino acids. The DNA of the CDR3 is TGCGCCAGCAGCCAAGGCAGGGGCGATGGCTACACCTTC. It yields the protein CASSQGRGDGYTF.

The sample holds one count of this clonotype. The chain uses TRBV7-8 and TRBJ2-5; D is unresolved. This CDR3 has 10 residues. Trimming removed 8 bases from V and 4 bases from J, with 5 bases in between. Germline-derived CDR1 and CDR2 are SGHVS and FQNEAQ. The CDR3 here is CASALETQYF. The DNA for the CDR3 is TGTGCCAGCGCTCTAGAGACCCAGTACTTC.

This clonotype was seen at least ten times. The chain joins TRBV29-1 to TRBJ1-2; D not resolved. CDR3 length equals 12 residues. V lost 8 bases and J 2 bases, leaving 12 bases between the germline ends. Per germline, CDR1 SQVTM and CDR2 ANQGSEA. The CDR3 protein is CSTLDGNYGYTF. The CDR3 DNA reads TGCAGCACCTTGGACGGAAACTATGGCTACACCTTC.

This clonotype was seen repeatedly, ten times or more. The gene calls are TRBV5-1 and TRBJ2-5, with 10 bases that match TRBD1. V shed 4 bases and J 2 bases; nucleotides not matched to a gene: 5. Germline CDR1 SGHRS, CDR2 YFSETQ. The CDR3 contains 15 residues. The CDR3 coding sequence is TGCGCCAGCAGCGCCGGGACAGGGGAACAAGAGACCCAGTACTTC. It encodes CASSAGTGEQETQYF. Together with reference TRBV5-1 and TRBJ2-5, the CDR3 gives the full variable domain: KAGVTQTPRYLIKTRGQQVTLSCSPISGHRSVSWYQQTPGQGLQFLFEYFSETQRNKGNFPGRFSGRQFSNSRSEMNVSTLELGDSALYLCASSAGTGEQETQYFGPGTRLLVL.